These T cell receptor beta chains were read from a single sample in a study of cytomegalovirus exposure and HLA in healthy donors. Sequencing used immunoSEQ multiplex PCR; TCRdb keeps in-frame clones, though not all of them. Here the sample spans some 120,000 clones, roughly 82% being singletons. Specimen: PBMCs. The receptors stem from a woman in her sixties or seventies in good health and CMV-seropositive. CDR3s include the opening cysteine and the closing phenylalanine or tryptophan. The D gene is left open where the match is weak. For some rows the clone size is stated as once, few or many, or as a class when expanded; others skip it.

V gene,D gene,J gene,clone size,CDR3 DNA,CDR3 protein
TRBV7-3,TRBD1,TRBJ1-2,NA,TGTGCCAGCAGCTTAAACAGGGGATCCGGCTACACCTTC,CASSLNRGSGYTF
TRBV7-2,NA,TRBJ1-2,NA,TGTGCCAGCACCTTAGTCTCAGGAAGGCTGAACTATGGCTACACCTTC,CASTLVSGRLNYGYTF
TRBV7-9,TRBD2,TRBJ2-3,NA,TGTTCCAGCAGCTTACGGGCGGGGGGAAGAACAGATACGCAGTATTTT,CSSSLRAGGRTDTQYF
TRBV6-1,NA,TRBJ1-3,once,TGTGCCAGCAGCGAAGGGGCCAACTCTGGAAACACCATATATTTT,CASSEGANSGNTIYF
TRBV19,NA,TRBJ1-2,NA,TGTGCCAGTAACCCAAAGAGCTACTATGGCTACACCTTC,CASNPKSYYGYTF
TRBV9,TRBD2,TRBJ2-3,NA,TGTGCCAGCAGCGTGCGGGAGTGGGGCACAGATACGCAGTATTTT,CASSVREWGTDTQYF
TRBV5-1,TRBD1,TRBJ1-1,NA,TGCGCCAGCAGCCCGATCGCTAACAGGGGAGAAACTTTCTTT,CASSPIANRGETFF
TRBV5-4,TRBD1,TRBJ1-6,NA,TGTGCCAGCAGCTTAACGGGACAGCACAATTCACCCCTCCACTTT,CASSLTGQHNSPLHF
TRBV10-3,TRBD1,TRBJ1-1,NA,TGTGCCATCAGGGGACAGGAGAACACTGAAGCTTTCTTT,CAIRGQENTEAFF
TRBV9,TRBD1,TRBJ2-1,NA,TGTGCCAGCAGCGACCGGGACAGACAAGGGAGACCAAACAATGAGCAGTTCTTC,CASSDRDRQGRPNNEQFF
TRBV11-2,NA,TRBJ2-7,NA,TGTGCCAGCAGCTTAGGAACCTACGAGCAGTACTTC,CASSLGTYEQYF
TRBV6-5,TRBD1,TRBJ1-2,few,TGTGCCAGCAGTTCTAAACAGGGGGGAAATGGCTACACCTTC,CASSSKQGGNGYTF
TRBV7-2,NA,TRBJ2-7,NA,TGTGCCAGCAGCCACAGGGCTTCCTACGAGCAGTACTTC,CASSHRASYEQYF
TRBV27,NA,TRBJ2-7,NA,TGTGCCAGCAGTCTCAGCGGGACAGGTCCTACCCGGCAGTACTTC,CASSLSGTGPTRQYF
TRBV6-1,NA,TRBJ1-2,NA,TGTGCCAGCAGTGATACACCGAATACTGGCTACACCTTC,CASSDTPNTGYTF
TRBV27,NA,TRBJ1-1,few,TGTGCCAGCAGTTTGGAGGCTGGGGTTGTCACTGAAGCTTTCTTT,CASSLEAGVVTEAFF
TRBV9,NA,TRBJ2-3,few,TGTGCCAGCAGCCGGCAAGGACAGCAATTGGATACGCAGTATTTT,CASSRQGQQLDTQYF
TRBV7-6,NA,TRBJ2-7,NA,TGTGCCAGCAGCTTAAGTTCTTCGCGGGCAGGTCAGGCCGAGCAGTACTTC,CASSLSSSRAGQAEQYF
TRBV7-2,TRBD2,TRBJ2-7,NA,TGTGCCAGCAGCTTAGGGGCGGGAGTAGGCGAGCAGTACTTC,CASSLGAGVGEQYF
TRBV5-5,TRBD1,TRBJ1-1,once,TGTGCCAGCAGCACTGTACCAGGGGGGACTGAAGCTTTCTTT,CASSTVPGGTEAFF
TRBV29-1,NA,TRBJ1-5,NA,TGCAGCGTACGAATGACAGATAATCAGCCCCAGCATTTT,CSVRMTDNQPQHF
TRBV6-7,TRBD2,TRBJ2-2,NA,TGTGCCAGCAGTTCCGAATCCCGACAGGGCCTGGGACTAGCGGGAGGAAGGACCGGGGAGCTGTTTTTT,CASSSESRQGLGLAGGRTGELFF
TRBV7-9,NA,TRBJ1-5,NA,TGTGCCAGCCAGGGTCTCAATCAGCCCCAGCATTTT,CASQGLNQPQHF
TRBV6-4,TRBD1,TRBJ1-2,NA,TGTGCCAGGTACGTGGACAGGGCTAATGGCTACACCTTC,CARYVDRANGYTF
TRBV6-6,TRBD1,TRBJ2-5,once,TGTGCCAGCAGCGACAGGGGTGCTGGGCAAGAGACCCAGTACTTC,CASSDRGAGQETQYF
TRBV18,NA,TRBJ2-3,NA,TGTGCCAGCTCATCCTCCACGGGGATTGGGGATACGCAGTATTTT,CASSSSTGIGDTQYF
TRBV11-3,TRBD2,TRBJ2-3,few,TGTGCCAGCAGCTCGGGGGGGGGAGGCTCAGATACGCAGTATTTT,CASSSGGGGSDTQYF
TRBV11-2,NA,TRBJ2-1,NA,TGTGCCAGCAGCTTAGCCTCCAGGGGCGCAATTAATGAGCAGTTCTTC,CASSLASRGAINEQFF
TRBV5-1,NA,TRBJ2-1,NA,TGCGCCAGCAGCACGGACAGCTCGGGCGCCTACAATGAGCAGTTCTTC,CASSTDSSGAYNEQFF
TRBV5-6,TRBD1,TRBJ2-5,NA,TGTGCCAGCAGCCCATGGGACAGGGTCGAGACCCAGTACTTC,CASSPWDRVETQYF
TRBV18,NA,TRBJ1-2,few,TGTGCCAGCTCACCACCGGCCAGGAACTATGGCTACACCTTC,CASSPPARNYGYTF
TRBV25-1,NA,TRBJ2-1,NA,TGTGCCAGCAGTGCGAGTAGCTCCTACAATGAGCAGTTCTTC,CASSASSSYNEQFF
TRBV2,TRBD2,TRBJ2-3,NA,TGTGCCAGCAGTGAAGCCGGGACTACCAACACAGATACGCAGTATTTT,CASSEAGTTNTDTQYF
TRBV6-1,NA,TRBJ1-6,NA,TGTGCCAGCAGTGAAATCCGGGCAGGGCGTGATCCCCTCCACTTT,CASSEIRAGRDPLHF
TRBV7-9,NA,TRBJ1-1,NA,TGTGCCAGCAGCATCCAACAGGGCTTTGGCACTGAAGCTTTCTTT,CASSIQQGFGTEAFF
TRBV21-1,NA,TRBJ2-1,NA,TGTGCCAGCAGCAAAGCAGGGCTAGCGCCAAGCTCCTACAATGAGCAGTTCTTC,CASSKAGLAPSSYNEQFF
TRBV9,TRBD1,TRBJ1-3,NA,TGTGCCAGCAGCCTAACCGGGACAGGGGCTGGAAACACCATATATTTT,CASSLTGTGAGNTIYF
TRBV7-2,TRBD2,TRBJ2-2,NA,TGTGCCAGCAGCTTAGGCGGGAGTACCACCGGGGAGCTGTTTTTT,CASSLGGSTTGELFF
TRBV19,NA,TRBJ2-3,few,TGTGCCAGTAGTATCCCTTACTCCAAAAGCACAGATACGCAGTATTTT,CASSIPYSKSTDTQYF
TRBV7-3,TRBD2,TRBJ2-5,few,TGTGCCAGCAGTCCGGGACTAGCGGGGGGCGAAGAGACCCAGTACTTC,CASSPGLAGGEETQYF
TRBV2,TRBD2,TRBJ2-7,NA,TGTGCCAGCAGTGAAAGACAGCGGGGCGACGAGCAGTACTTC,CASSERQRGDEQYF
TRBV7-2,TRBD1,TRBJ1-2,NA,TGTGCCAGCAGCTTAAGGGACAGGGGCGGGGGCTACACCTTC,CASSLRDRGGGYTF
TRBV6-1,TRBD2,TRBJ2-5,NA,TGTGCCAGCAGTGAATCCGGGACTAGCGGGGCTGAGACCCAGTACTTC,CASSESGTSGAETQYF
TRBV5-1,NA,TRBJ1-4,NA,TGCGCCAGCAGCTTTCAGGGAAGTAGGGGTGAAAAACTGTTTTTT,CASSFQGSRGEKLFF
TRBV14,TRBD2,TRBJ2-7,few,TGTGCCAGCAGCCAAGATGGACTAGCGGGTGTCTACGAGCAGTACTTC,CASSQDGLAGVYEQYF
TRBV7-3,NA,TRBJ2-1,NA,TGTGCCAGCAGCTTACGACCTAGCGAGGAGCAGTTCTTC,CASSLRPSEEQFF
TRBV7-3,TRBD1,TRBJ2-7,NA,TGTGCCAGCAGCCCGACAGGGACCTCCTACGAGCAGTACTTC,CASSPTGTSYEQYF
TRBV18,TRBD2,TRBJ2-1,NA,TGTGCCAGCTCACCAGTTCTAGCGGCTTACAATGAGCAGTTCTTC,CASSPVLAAYNEQFF
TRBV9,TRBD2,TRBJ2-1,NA,TGTGCCAGCAGCGCGGGACTAGCGTTCTACAATGAGCAGTTCTTC,CASSAGLAFYNEQFF
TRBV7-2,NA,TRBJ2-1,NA,TGTGCCAGCAGACCCGAACTAGTCAGGTCCTACAATGAGCAGTTCTTC,CASRPELVRSYNEQFF
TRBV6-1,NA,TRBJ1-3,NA,TGTGCCAGCAGTGAAGTCTTCCGGGACACTAGAAACACCATATATTTT,CASSEVFRDTRNTIYF
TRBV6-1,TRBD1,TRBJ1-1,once,TGTGCCAGCGGACAGGGGCTGAGGGGAACTGAAGCTTTCTTT,CASGQGLRGTEAFF
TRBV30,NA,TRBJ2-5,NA,TGTGCCTGGGGCACCGGGGGAGGCGAGACCCAGTACTTC,CAWGTGGGETQYF
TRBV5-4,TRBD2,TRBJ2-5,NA,TGTGCCAGCAGCCGACAACTAGCGGGAGCAATGAAGACCCAGTACTTC,CASSRQLAGAMKTQYF